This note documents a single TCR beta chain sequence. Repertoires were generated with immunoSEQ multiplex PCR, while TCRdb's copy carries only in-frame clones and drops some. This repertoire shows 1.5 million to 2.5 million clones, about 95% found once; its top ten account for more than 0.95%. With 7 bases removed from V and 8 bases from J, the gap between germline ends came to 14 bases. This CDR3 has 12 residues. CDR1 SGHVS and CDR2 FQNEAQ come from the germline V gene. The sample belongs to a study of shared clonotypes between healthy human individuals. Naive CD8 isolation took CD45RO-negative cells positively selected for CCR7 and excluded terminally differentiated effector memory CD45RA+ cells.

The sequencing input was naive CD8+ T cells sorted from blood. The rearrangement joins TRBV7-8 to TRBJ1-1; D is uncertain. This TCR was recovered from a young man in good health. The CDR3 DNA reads TGTGCCAGCACCCCCACGGCGGCAGAAGCTTTCTTT. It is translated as CASTPTAAEAFF.